This TCR beta chain came from a study of T cells expressing NK-cell markers. Study-wide findings and caveats: About six of the donors carried dominant NKG2C+ clonotypes that took up roughly 1.0-7.0% of their CD8+ T cells. The HCMV specificity of the expanded NKG2C+ T cell clones stayed unresolved. Topping the CD3+CD56-NKG2C+ fraction as well were these clonotypes, in a handful of donors.

Scientists made TCR beta cDNA using 5'RACE template switching with UMIs. TCRdb re-called the 5' RACE reads; every CDR3 protein appears as one record, without DNA. The table lists roughly 300,000 distinct CDR3 sequences. With regard to this clonotype: Its antigen is as yet unknown.

This CDR3 region has 14 residues. Germline V gives CDR1 SGHVS, CDR2 FNYEAQ. This TCR was recovered from a woman between 18 and 70 years old in good health. Sequencing was done on a sample of blood T cells: a sorted CD56 or NKG2C T cell subset, CD4+ or CD8+ T cells, or bulk PBMC T cells (not recorded which). This rearrangement joins TRBV7-6 to TRBJ2-1; no DNA is available, so the TRBD1 call from TCRdb remains unchecked. The CDR3 region is CASSDRVGYNEQFF.